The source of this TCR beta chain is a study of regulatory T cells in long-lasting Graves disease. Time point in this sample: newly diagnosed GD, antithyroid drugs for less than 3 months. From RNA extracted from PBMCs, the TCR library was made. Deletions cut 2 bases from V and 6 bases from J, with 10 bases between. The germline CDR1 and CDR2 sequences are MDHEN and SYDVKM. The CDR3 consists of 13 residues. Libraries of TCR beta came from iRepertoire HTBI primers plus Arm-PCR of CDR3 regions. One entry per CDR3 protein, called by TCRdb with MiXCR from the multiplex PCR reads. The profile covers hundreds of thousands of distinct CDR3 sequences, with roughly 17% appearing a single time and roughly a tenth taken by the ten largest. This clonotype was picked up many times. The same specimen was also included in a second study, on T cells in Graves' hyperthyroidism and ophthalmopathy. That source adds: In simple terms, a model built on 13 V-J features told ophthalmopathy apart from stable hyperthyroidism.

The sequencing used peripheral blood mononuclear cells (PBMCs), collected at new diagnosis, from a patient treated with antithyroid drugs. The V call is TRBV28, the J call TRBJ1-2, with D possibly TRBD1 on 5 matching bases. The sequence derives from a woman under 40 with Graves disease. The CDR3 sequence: CASSLGGSDGYTF. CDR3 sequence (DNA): TGTGCCAGCAGTTTAGGGGGGTCCGATGGCTACACCTTC.